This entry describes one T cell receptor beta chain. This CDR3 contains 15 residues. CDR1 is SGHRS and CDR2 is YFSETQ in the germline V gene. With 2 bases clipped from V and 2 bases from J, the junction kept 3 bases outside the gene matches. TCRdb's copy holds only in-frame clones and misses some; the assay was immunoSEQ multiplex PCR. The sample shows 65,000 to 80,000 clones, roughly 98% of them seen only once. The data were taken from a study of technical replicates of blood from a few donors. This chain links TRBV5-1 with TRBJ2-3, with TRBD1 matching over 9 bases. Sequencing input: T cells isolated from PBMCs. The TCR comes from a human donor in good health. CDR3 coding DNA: TGCGCCAGCAGCTTAGGGGACAGGGACACAGATACGCAGTATTTT. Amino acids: CASSLGDRDTDTQYF.